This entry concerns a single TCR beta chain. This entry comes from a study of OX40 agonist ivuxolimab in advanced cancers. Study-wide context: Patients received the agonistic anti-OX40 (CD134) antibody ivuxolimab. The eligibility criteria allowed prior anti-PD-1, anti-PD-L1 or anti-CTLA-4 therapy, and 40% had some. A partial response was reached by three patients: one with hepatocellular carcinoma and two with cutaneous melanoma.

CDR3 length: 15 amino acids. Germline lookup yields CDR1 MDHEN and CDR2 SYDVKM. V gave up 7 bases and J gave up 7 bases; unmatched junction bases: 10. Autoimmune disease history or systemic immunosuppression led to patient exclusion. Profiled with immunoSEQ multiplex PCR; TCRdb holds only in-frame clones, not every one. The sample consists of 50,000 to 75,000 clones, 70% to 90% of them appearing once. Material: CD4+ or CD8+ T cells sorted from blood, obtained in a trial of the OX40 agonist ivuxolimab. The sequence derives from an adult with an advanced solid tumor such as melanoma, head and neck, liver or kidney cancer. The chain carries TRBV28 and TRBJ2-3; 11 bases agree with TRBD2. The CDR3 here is CASTVAGGPQNTQYF. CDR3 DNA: TGTGCCAGCACGGTAGCGGGAGGGCCGCAGAATACGCAGTATTTT.